The 13 T cell receptor beta chains below were found in one sample sequenced in a study of CD8 T cells in ankylosing spondylitis. TCRdb analysed the 5' RACE reads with MiXCR anew, one entry per CDR3 protein. Found here are about 39,000 distinct CDR3 sequences, less than 4% of them singletons; the top ten hold about 3%. The sequenced sample consisted of blood, either unsorted or a sorted T cell fraction (not recorded which). The receptors derive from a male donor with ankylosing spondylitis or in good health (not recorded which).

The table lists this clonotype with many counts. This sequence joins TRBV9 and TRBJ2-3; TRBD2 matches at 7 bases. Germline-derived CDR1 and CDR2 are SGDLS and YYNGEE. Unmatched junction bases numbered 9, after V lost 3 bases and J lost 2 bases. This CDR3 has 16 residues. The CDR3, as DNA: TGTGCCAGCAGCGCCCGCTCCGGGACTAACACAGATACGCAGTATTTT. It translates to CASSARSGTNTDTQYF.

Ten or more counts support this clonotype. The chain joins TRBV9 to TRBJ2-2; D perhaps matches TRBD2 (7 bases). Germline CDR1 reads SGDLS; CDR2 reads YYNGEE. The V gene lost 4 bases and the J gene lost 4 bases, with 14 bases spanning the gap. The CDR3 runs to 15 residues. This CDR3 is CASSKGGPGTGELFF. Written as DNA, the CDR3 is TGTGCCAGCAGCAAGGGGGGGCCGGGCACCGGGGAGCTGTTTTTT.

In its sample, this clonotype was seen many times. The rearrangement links TRBV9 to TRBJ1-3; possible D gene TRBD1, 5 bases. Trimming removed 1 base at V and 0 bases at J, with 11 bases between. Germline V CDR1 and CDR2: SGDLS, YYNGEE. The CDR3 spans 16 residues. CDR3 in amino acids: CASSVNRQLSGNTIYF. The CDR3 DNA is TGTGCCAGCAGCGTAAACAGACAGCTCTCTGGAAACACCATATATTTT.

This clonotype showed up many times. The CDR3 DNA reads TGTGCCAGCAGCGTAGCAGCGGGGGGAAACACAGATACGCAGTATTTT. This encodes CASSVAAGGNTDTQYF. The V gene is TRBV9, the J gene TRBJ2-3, with 9 bases that match TRBD2. This CDR3 is 16 amino acids long. Germline lookup yields CDR1 SGDLS and CDR2 YYNGEE. V lost 0 bases, J lost 2 bases, and 4 bases stayed unmatched.

This clonotype showed up just a few times. Being one base from a much bigger clone, this may be a read error. This chain uses TRBV9 with TRBJ2-1, with 10 bases lining up with TRBD2. The CDR3 totals 17 residues. The germline V gene encodes CDR1 SGDLS and CDR2 YYNGEE. Germline trimming cut 0 bases from V and 0 bases from J; bases unmatched to any gene: 3. This CDR3 reads CASSVVPSGGSYNEQFF. The CDR3 DNA reads as TGTGCCAGCAGCGTAGTCCCTAGCGGGGGCTCCTACAATGAGCAGTTCTTC.

The chain joins TRBV9 to TRBJ1-6, with a possible D match to TRBD1 (5 bases). The CDR3 has 15 amino acids. Per germline, CDR1 SGDLS and CDR2 YYNGEE. V lost 3 bases, J lost 5 bases, and 12 bases lay in between. For the CDR3, the DNA is TGTGCCAGCAGCGGCGGACATGCCAATAATTCACCCCTCCACTTT. The encoded protein is CASSGGHANNSPLHF.

This clonotype was observed many times. CDR3 residues: CASSVATGTGKYVSYNEQFF. The CDR3 coding sequence is TGTGCCAGCAGCGTAGCTACCGGGACAGGGAAATACGTCTCCTACAATGAGCAGTTCTTC. The chain carries TRBV9 and TRBJ2-1, with 9 bases that match TRBD1. CDR1 and CDR2 (germline): SGDLS, YYNGEE. The CDR3 is 20 residues long. Unmatched junction bases numbered 13, after V lost 0 bases and J lost 0 bases.

This clonotype is labeled medium-sized (0.01 to 0.1%). This chain uses TRBV10-2 with TRBJ1-4; the D is unclear. V shed 11 bases and J shed 7 bases, with 17 bases lying between them. Germline assignment: CDR1 WSHSY and CDR2 SAAADI. CDR3 size: 13 residues. The CDR3 here is CAEECVSGEKLFF. The CDR3 DNA is TGCGCCGAAGAGTGCGTTTCTGGTGAAAAACTGTTTTTT.

This clonotype was found many times. The CDR3 nucleotides read TGTGCCAGCAGCGTAGGCAGCGGTTTGGCGGCAGATACGCAGTATTTT. It yields the protein CASSVGSGLAADTQYF. The chain couples TRBV9 to TRBJ2-3; D perhaps matches TRBD2 (5 bases). The germline V and J ends were trimmed by 0 bases and 4 bases, with 15 bases remaining between them. Germline V gives CDR1 SGDLS, CDR2 YYNGEE. CDR3 length: 16 amino acids.

This clonotype showed up many times. The CDR3 protein is CASSVDGTGGLLNEQFF. The CDR3 DNA is TGTGCCAGCAGCGTAGATGGCACAGGGGGCCTCCTCAATGAGCAGTTCTTC. J is TRBJ2-1 and V is TRBV9; 9 bases match TRBD1. The J segment lost 6 bases and the V segment lost 0 bases, leaving 10 bases of the junction unmatched. The CDR3 is 17 residues long. The germline CDR1 and CDR2 sequences are SGDLS and YYNGEE.

Sample share makes this clonotype medium-sized. This chain uses TRBV9 with TRBJ1-1; D is possibly TRBD1 (5 bases). The germline V gene encodes CDR1 SGDLS and CDR2 YYNGEE. This CDR3 has 13 amino acids. V lost 3 bases and J lost 7, with 13 bases in between. CDR3 region: CASSAGTDLEAFF. The CDR3 DNA sequence: TGTGCCAGCAGCGCCGGGACGGACCTTGAAGCTTTCTTT.

This clonotype was recorded many times. The chain uses TRBV9 and TRBJ2-3; unclear D gene. Between the trimmed V and J ends, which lost 2 bases and 7 bases, there was a span of 14 bases. The CDR3 sequence is 14 residues long. Germline CDR1 is SGDLS and CDR2 is YYNGEE. The CDR3 loop reads CASSVGSGFNTQYF. CDR3 DNA sequence: TGTGCCAGCAGCGTCGGCAGTGGATTTAATACGCAGTATTTT.

This clonotype was recorded many times. The V call is TRBV9, the J call TRBJ2-5; 8 bases line up with TRBD2. CDR1 and CDR2 (germline): SGDLS, YYNGEE. Trimming at V came to 4 bases and at J to 5 bases, leaving 10 bases not matched to a gene. The CDR3 sequence is 15 residues long. This chain's CDR3 is CASSPIPGGPETQYF. The CDR3 nucleotides are TGTGCCAGCAGCCCGATACCGGGGGGGCCGGAGACCCAGTACTTC.